The clone carrying this T cell receptor beta chain was seen a handful of times. This CDR3 contains 12 residues. Germline V gives CDR1 DFQATT, CDR2 SNEGSKA (reference sequence). Trimming left V 3 bases short and J 4 bases short, with 7 bases between. This sample is drawn from a study of blood T cell repertoires in COVID-19. Overall study: Italy, Spain and the United States were the sources of the convalescent and acute COVID-19 samples.

TCRdb's copy holds only in-frame clones and misses some; the assay was immunoSEQ multiplex PCR. The data show some 120,000 clones, roughly 80% seen once. V gene TRBV20-1 combines with J gene TRBJ2-1; no firm D call. The sequence was collected from a man at least 80 years old with COVID-19, enrolled during active disease. The sequenced sample was peripheral blood. For the CDR3, the DNA is TGCAGTGCTAGTGAGTCTTACAATGAGCAGTTCTTC. This codes for CSASESYNEQFF.